The 23 T cell receptor beta chains below all came from one sample that was sequenced in a study of identical twins. TCRdb called the 5' RACE reads again in MiXCR, with one record for every CDR3 protein. The sample includes hundreds of thousands of distinct CDR3 sequences, 20% to 25% of them seen just once. These data also featured in a second study, about yellow fever vaccine responses in identical twins.

Sequencing was carried out using CD4+ T cells sorted from blood. The receptors originated from a woman under 30 in good health.

The CDR3 sequence: CATSRALPRTGDYEQYF. CDR3 bases: TGTGCCACCAGCAGAGCACTTCCCAGGACAGGAGACTACGAGCAGTACTTC. The V call is TRBV15, the J call TRBJ2-7; 7 positions match TRBD1. J lost 3 bases, V lost 1 base, and 12 bases had no gene match. Germline V gene data show CDR1 as LNHNV and CDR2 as YYDKDF (reference sequence). The CDR3 covers 17 residues.

V and J are TRBV6-1 and TRBJ1-3; D gene unclear. Trimming left V 4 bases short and J 8 bases short, with 9 bases between. The germline V gene encodes CDR1 MNHNS and CDR2 SASEGT. CDR3 length: 12 amino acids. CDR3 residues: CASSVSRDTIYF. CDR3 nucleotide sequence: TGTGCCAGCAGTGTCAGCCGCGACACCATATATTTT.

This rearrangement joins TRBV2 to TRBJ2-1; D is uncertain. The germline V gene has CDR1 SNHLY and CDR2 FYNNEI. Trimming stripped 6 bases from V and 7 bases from J, with 10 bases between. This CDR3 has 12 amino acids. CDR3 amino acids: CASRNLGNEQFF. DNA for the CDR3: TGTGCCAGCAGAAATCTGGGGAATGAGCAGTTCTTC.

The chain is built from TRBV4-1 and TRBJ1-1; D is uncertain. Per germline, CDR1 MGHRA and CDR2 YSYEKL. This CDR3 is 11 amino acids long. Trimming pared 3 bases from V and 9 bases from J, leaving 8 bases between. CDR3 sequence: CASSHNKKAFF. CDR3 nucleotide sequence: TGCGCCAGCAGCCACAATAAAAAAGCTTTCTTT.

The rearrangement links TRBV5-1 to TRBJ1-5; the match to TRBD1 covers 7 bases. CDR1 and CDR2 (germline): SGHRS, YFSETQ. With 4 bases clipped from V and 3 bases from J, the junction kept 4 bases outside the gene matches. CDR3 length equals 14 residues. In DNA form, the CDR3 reads TGCGCCAGCAGCCCAACAGGGGCCAATCAGCCCCAGCATTTT. It codes for CASSPTGANQPQHF.

The chain carries TRBV20-1 and TRBJ2-1, with D possibly being TRBD1 (6 bases). Germline V lookup: CDR1 DFQATT, CDR2 SNEGSKA (reference sequence). The CDR3 consists of 14 residues. Between the trimmed V and J ends, which lost 0 bases and 10 bases, there was a span of 16 bases. CDR3 nucleotides: TGCAGTGCTAGAGAGCGCCCCTACAGGGACGAGCAGTTCTTC. Translating it yields CSARERPYRDEQFF.

This clonotype showed up just a few times. The chain has TRBV29-1 and TRBJ2-5; a possible D gene is TRBD2 (7 bases). This CDR3 has 15 residues. Trimming removed 8 bases at V and 0 bases at J, with 19 bases between. CDR1 is SQVTM and CDR2 is ANQGSEA in the germline V gene. For the CDR3, the DNA is TGCAGCTTAAGAGGGGGGGGACCGTACCAAGAGACCCAGTACTTC. Amino acids: CSLRGGGPYQETQYF.

The chain uses TRBV4-1 and TRBJ2-7; D perhaps matches TRBD2 (5 bases). V lost 0 bases and J 1 base, leaving 7 bases between the germline ends. From germline, CDR1 is MGHRA and CDR2 YSYEKL. The CDR3 is 14 residues long. The CDR3 loop is CASSQDWTSYEQYF. The CDR3 DNA reads TGCGCCAGCAGCCAAGATTGGACTTCCTACGAGCAGTACTTC.

The CDR3 DNA is TGTGCCAGCAGTGGCGCCTCCCTAGAGCAGTTCTTC. Translating gives CASSGASLEQFF. V is TRBV2 and J is TRBJ2-1, with D unclear. The V end was cut by 4 bases, the J end by 10 bases, with 11 bases between. The CDR3 consists of 12 residues. Germline CDR1 and CDR2: SNHLY and FYNNEI.

DNA of the CDR3: TGTGCCAGCAGTAGGGCATCTGCGGGAGAGACCGGGGAGCTGTTTTTT. The encoded protein is CASSRASAGETGELFF. V and J are TRBV6-1 and TRBJ2-2; TRBD2 matches 7 bases. The CDR3 is 16 residues long. From germline, CDR1 is MNHNS and CDR2 SASEGT. V lost 5 bases and J lost 5; bases outside the gene matches: 11.

In its sample, this clonotype was seen many times. The V gene is TRBV10-3, the J gene TRBJ2-7; 9 bases are shared with TRBD1. J gave up 6 bases and V 7 bases, and 7 bases lay outside the gene matches. CDR1 and CDR2 from the germline V gene are ENHRY and SYGVKD. This CDR3 is 13 amino acids long. The CDR3 here is CAITSTGGGEQYF. CDR3 nucleotide sequence: TGTGCCATCACATCGACAGGGGGAGGCGAGCAGTACTTC.

This clonotype appeared a few times. The chain couples TRBV5-1 to TRBJ2-3; 11 positions agree with TRBD1. CDR3 length: 16 residues. Trimming cost V 5 bases and J 5 bases; bases outside gene matches: 10. In germline, CDR1 is SGHRS, CDR2 YFSETQ. CDR3 DNA sequence: TGCGCCAGCAGGCCCCTCTCGGGACAGGGGGGAGATACGCAGTATTTT. Translating it yields CASRPLSGQGGDTQYF.

This clonotype was seen more than once but under ten times. The genes are TRBV7-9 and TRBJ1-2; D unclear. The CDR3 sequence is 14 residues long. V lost 4 bases, J lost 8 bases, and 17 bases lay in between. The V gene's germline CDR1 is SEHNR and CDR2 FQNEAQ (reference sequence). The CDR3 spells CASSSTGRQAGYTF. In DNA form, the CDR3 reads TGTGCCAGCAGCTCCACCGGGAGGCAGGCGGGCTACACCTTC. Variable domain in full (rest from reference TRBV7-9 and TRBJ1-2): DTGVSQNPRHKITKRGQNVTFRCDPISEHNRLYWYRQTLGQGPEFLTYFQNEAQLEKSRLLSDRFSAERPKGSFSTLEIQRTEQGDSAMYLCASSSTGRQAGYTFGSGTRLTVV.

This chain uses TRBV7-2 with TRBJ2-2, with D tentatively TRBD2 (6 bases). The CDR3 has 16 residues. V was shortened by 5 bases and J by 7 bases, with 20 bases between the two germline ends. From germline, CDR1 is SGHTA and CDR2 FQGNSA. The CDR3 DNA sequence: TGTGCCAGCAGCCCACACTCGGGACTTGTCAACGGGGAGCTGTTTTTT. Translation: CASSPHSGLVNGELFF.

This clonotype was seen a handful of times. This chain uses TRBV20-1 with TRBJ2-7; D possibly uses TRBD1 or TRBD2 (5 bases each). V was trimmed by 0 bases and J by 2 bases, leaving 17 bases between them. CDR1 is DFQATT and CDR2 is SNEGSKA in the germline V gene (reference sequence). There are 16 residues in the CDR3. CDR3 in amino acids: CSARDQSGPNPYEQYF. CDR3 DNA sequence: TGCAGTGCTAGAGATCAATCGGGACCGAATCCCTACGAGCAGTACTTC.

The chain links TRBV2 to TRBJ2-7; a weak D match, TRBD1 (6 bases). The V gene's germline CDR1 is SNHLY and CDR2 FYNNEI. V was shortened by 3 bases and J by 0 bases, with 9 bases between the two germline ends. The CDR3 is made up of 14 amino acids. For the CDR3, the DNA is TGTGCCAGCAGTGACTGGACAGTCTCCTACGAGCAGTACTTC. Translation: CASSDWTVSYEQYF.

J is TRBJ1-4 and V is TRBV4-1; TRBD1 aligns across 8 bases. The CDR3 contains 15 residues. With V trimmed by 3 bases and J by 3 bases, 3 bases remained unmatched. Germline CDR1 is MGHRA and CDR2 is YSYEKL. CDR3 bases: TGCGCCAGCAGCCATCCAGGGGGCTCTAATGAAAAACTGTTTTTT. Amino acids: CASSHPGGSNEKLFF.

This chain connects TRBV10-3 to TRBJ2-2; TRBD1 aligns across 8 bases. The CDR3 loop spans 14 amino acids. Germline CDR1 reads ENHRY; CDR2 reads SYGVKD. After removal of 7 bases from V and 1 base from J, the junction contained 2 bases not matched to a gene. The CDR3: CAITGGWNTGELFF. CDR3 nucleotide sequence: TGTGCCATCACAGGGGGCTGGAACACCGGGGAGCTGTTTTTT.

The chain carries TRBV6-6 and TRBJ2-3; D unresolved. CDR3 length equals 12 residues. Germline V gene lookup returns CDR1 MNHNY and CDR2 SVGAGI (reference sequence). Trimming took off 9 bases at V and 2 bases at J, with 9 bases between the two ends. The CDR3 sequence: CASGSDTDTQYF. CDR3 DNA: TGTGCCAGTGGCTCGGACACAGATACGCAGTATTTT.

This clonotype occurred many times. This rearrangement joins TRBV5-6 to TRBJ2-5, with 7 bases identical to TRBD2. V lost 4 bases to trimming and J lost 4 bases; unmatched junction nucleotides: 7. Germline V gene data show CDR1 as SGHDT and CDR2 as YYEEEE. The CDR3 has 14 amino acids. The CDR3 region is CASSRGLGGETQYF. As DNA, the CDR3 is TGTGCCAGCAGCCGCGGACTAGGTGGAGAGACCCAGTACTTC.

J is TRBJ1-5 and V is TRBV7-6; D may be TRBD1 (5 bases). This CDR3 spans 13 amino acids. Germline V lookup: CDR1 SGHVS, CDR2 FNYEAQ. The V end was cut by 3 bases, the J end by 7 bases, with 10 bases between. CDR3 nucleotide sequence: TGTGCCAGCAGCTTGGGGGTTCAGCAGCCCCAGCATTTT. It yields the protein CASSLGVQQPQHF.

This clonotype was detected only a few times. The chain links TRBV3-1 to TRBJ2-3; D is possibly TRBD2 (5 bases). Germline loops: CDR1 LGHDT, CDR2 YNNKEL (reference sequence). V lost 6 bases and J lost 2, with 12 bases in between. This CDR3 has 14 amino acids. CDR3 loop: CASRPSGLTDTQYF. The CDR3 DNA follows: TGTGCCAGCAGGCCAAGCGGACTCACAGATACGCAGTATTTT.

The chain recombines TRBV6-1 with TRBJ1-1, with a tentative D call TRBD1 (5 bases). Germline loops: CDR1 MNHNS, CDR2 SASEGT. The V end was cut by 6 bases, the J end by 3 bases, with 11 bases between. CDR3 size: 13 residues. The CDR3 DNA is TGTGCCAGCAGCAAGACAGAGGACACTGAAGCTTTCTTT. Translation: CASSKTEDTEAFF.